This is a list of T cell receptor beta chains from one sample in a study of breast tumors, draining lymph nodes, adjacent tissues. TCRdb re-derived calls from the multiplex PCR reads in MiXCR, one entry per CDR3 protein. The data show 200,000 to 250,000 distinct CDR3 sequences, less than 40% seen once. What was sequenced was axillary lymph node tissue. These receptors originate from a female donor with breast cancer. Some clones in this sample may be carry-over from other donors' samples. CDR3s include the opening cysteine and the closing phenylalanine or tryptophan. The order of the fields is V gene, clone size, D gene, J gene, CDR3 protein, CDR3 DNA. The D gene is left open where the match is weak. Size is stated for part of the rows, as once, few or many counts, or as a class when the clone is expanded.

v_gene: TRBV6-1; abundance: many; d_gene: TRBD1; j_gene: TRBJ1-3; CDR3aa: CASSAGGGSGNTIYF; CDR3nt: TGTGCCAGCAGTGCAGGGGGGGGCTCTGGAAACACCATATATTTT
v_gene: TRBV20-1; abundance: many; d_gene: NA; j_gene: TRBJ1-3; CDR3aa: CSAIPLHRGDGNTIYF; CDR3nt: TGCAGTGCTATCCCCCTACACCGGGGCGATGGAAACACCATATATTTT
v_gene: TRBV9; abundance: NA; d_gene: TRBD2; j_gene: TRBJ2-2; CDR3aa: CASSVGVAGVLAGELFF; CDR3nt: TGTGCCAGCAGCGTAGGGGTAGCGGGAGTTCTCGCCGGGGAGCTGTTTTTT
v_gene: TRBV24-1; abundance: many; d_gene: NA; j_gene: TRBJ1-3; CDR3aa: CATSDPQEYSGNTIYF; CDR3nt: TGTGCCACCAGTGACCCGCAGGAATACTCTGGAAACACCATATATTTT
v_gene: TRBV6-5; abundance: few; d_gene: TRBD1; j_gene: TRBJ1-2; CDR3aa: CASSHSGTGPMVGYTF; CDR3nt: TGTGCCAGCAGTCACTCGGGGACAGGACCCATGGTTGGCTACACCTTC
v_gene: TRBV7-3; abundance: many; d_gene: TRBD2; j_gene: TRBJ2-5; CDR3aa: CASSPGLAGGTQYF; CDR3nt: TGTGCCAGCAGCCCTGGACTAGCGGGGGGGACCCAGTACTTC
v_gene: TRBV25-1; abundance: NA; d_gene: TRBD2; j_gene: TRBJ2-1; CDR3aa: CASSDLDSALAPSGGYYNEQFF; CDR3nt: TGTGCCAGCAGTGATTTGGACAGTGCTCTAGCCCCTAGCGGGGGGTACTACAATGAGCAGTTCTTC
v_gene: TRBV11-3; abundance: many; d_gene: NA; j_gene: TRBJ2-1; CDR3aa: CASSLAGLGSYNEQFF; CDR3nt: TGTGCCAGCAGCTTAGCCGGGCTTGGCTCCTACAATGAGCAGTTCTTC
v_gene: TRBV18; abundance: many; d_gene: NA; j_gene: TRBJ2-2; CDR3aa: CASSLISSNTGELFF; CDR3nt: TGTGCCAGCTCTCTGATCTCGTCGAACACCGGGGAGCTGTTTTTT
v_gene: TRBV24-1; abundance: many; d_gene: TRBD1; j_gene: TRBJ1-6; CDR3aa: CATSLSPGQGTNNSPLHF; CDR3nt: TGTGCCACCAGTCTCTCCCCGGGACAGGGGACAAATAATTCACCCCTCCACTTT
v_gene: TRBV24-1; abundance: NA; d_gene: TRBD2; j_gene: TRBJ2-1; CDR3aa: CATTESGSIDEQFF; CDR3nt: TGTGCCACCACAGAGAGCGGGAGTATAGATGAGCAGTTCTTC
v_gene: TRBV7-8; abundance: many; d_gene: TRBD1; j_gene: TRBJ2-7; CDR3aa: CASSLGTGERYEQYF; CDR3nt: TGTGCCAGCAGCTTAGGGACAGGGGAACGATACGAGCAGTACTTC
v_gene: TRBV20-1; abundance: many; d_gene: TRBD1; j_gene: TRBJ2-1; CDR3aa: CSAKTGTGKIDEQFF; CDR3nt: TGCAGTGCTAAAACTGGGACAGGGAAAATCGATGAGCAGTTCTTC
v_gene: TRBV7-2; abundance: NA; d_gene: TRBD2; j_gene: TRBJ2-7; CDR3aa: CAGSLGTSSHEQYF; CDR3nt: TGTGCCGGCAGCTTGGGGACTAGCAGCCACGAGCAGTACTTC
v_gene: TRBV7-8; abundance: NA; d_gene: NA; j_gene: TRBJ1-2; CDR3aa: CASSLDNYDYTF; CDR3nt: TGCGCCAGCAGCCTAGATAACTATGACTACACCTTC
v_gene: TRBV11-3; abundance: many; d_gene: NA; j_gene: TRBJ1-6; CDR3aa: CASSFKRVNSPLHF; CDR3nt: TGTGCCAGCAGCTTTAAGAGGGTTAATTCACCCCTCCACTTT